This TCR beta chain derives from a study of shared clonotypes between healthy human individuals. The study, taken as a whole, reports: Clonotype sharing among donors likely depends on sequencing depth.

With respect to this clone: The antigen remains undetermined.

Libraries were prepared by immunoSEQ multiplex PCR; TCRdb keeps only in-frame clonotypes and omits some of them. Among about 1.1 million clones listed, 75% to 85% were seen once. The CDR3 consists of 15 residues. Looked up from germline, CDR1 is MGHRA and CDR2 is YSYEKL. With 4 bases removed from V and 8 bases from J, the gap between germline ends came to 17 bases. The TCR sequence derives from a man younger than 35 in good health. Some clones in this sample may be carry-over from other donors' samples. The chain employs TRBV4-1 and TRBJ1-4; possibly TRBD1 for D (6 bases). Sequencing was performed on memory CD4+ T cells from PBMCs. Sample subset: CD45RA-negative fraction. The DNA for the CDR3 is TGCGCCAGCAGCCGGGGGGCCGGGGTGGAAGAAAAACTGTTTTTT. It is translated as CASSRGAGVEEKLFF.